The 26 T cell receptor beta chains given below trace back to one sample, sequenced in a study of spatial heterogeneity in lung cancer. TCRdb reprocessed the 5' RACE reads with MiXCR, giving one entry per CDR3 protein. The data contain just over 75,000 distinct CDR3 sequences, under 8.5% of them seen just once; the ten biggest clones take up approximately 6.3%. Indicated time point: sample taken at primary tumor resection. The sequences come from PBMCs, collected at surgery. These receptors originate from a male donor with early-stage non-small cell lung cancer.

This chain uses TRBV27 with TRBJ2-7, with D possibly TRBD1 on 6 matching bases. Germline loops: CDR1 MNHEY, CDR2 SMNVEV (reference sequence). The V end lost 4 bases, the J end lost 4 bases, and 17 bases lay between the germline ends. The CDR3 loop spans 15 amino acids. The CDR3 sequence: CASSSTGTKSYEQYF. The CDR3 DNA follows: TGTGCCAGCAGTTCAACCGGGACAAAATCTTACGAGCAGTACTTC.

This clonotype was recorded many times. This chain connects TRBV15 to TRBJ1-5, with D possibly TRBD1 on 5 matching bases. CDR3 size: 16 residues. Trimming shortened V by 1 base and J by 4 bases, and 14 bases separated the two germline ends. Germline V gene sequence: CDR1 LNHNV, CDR2 YYDKDF (reference sequence). DNA of the CDR3: TGTGCCACCAGCAGAGCCCCCCCTCAGGGAAATCAGCCCCAGCATTTT. This sequence encodes CATSRAPPQGNQPQHF.

This clonotype was detected a few times. This chain connects TRBV20-1 to TRBJ2-3; no clear D. The CDR3 is 13 amino acids. Per the germline V gene, CDR1 is DFQATT and CDR2 is SNEGSKA (reference sequence). V gave up 0 bases and J gave up 5 bases, with 9 bases separating them. CDR3 region: CSARDSALDTQYF. The CDR3 bases are TGCAGTGCTAGAGATAGTGCCCTAGATACGCAGTATTTT.

There are a few counts of this clonotype. The rearrangement uses TRBV18 and TRBJ1-1; 10 bases match TRBD1. There are 14 residues in the CDR3. Germline CDR1 and CDR2: KGHSH and LQKENI. The V and J ends lost 2 bases and 3 bases, in that order; junction bases with no gene match: 0. CDR3 amino acids: CASSPGTGDTEAFF. DNA of the CDR3: TGTGCCAGCTCACCAGGGACAGGGGACACTGAAGCTTTCTTT.

This clonotype has a count of ten or more. This sequence joins TRBV10-3 and TRBJ2-2; D perhaps matches TRBD2 (6 bases). The CDR3 extends over 16 amino acids. Germline V gene data show CDR1 as ENHRY and CDR2 as SYGVKD. With 0 bases removed from V and 5 bases from J, the gap between germline ends came to 13 bases. The CDR3 here is CAISESGLHLTGELFF. CDR3 nucleotide sequence: TGTGCCATCAGTGAGTCCGGACTACACCTGACCGGGGAGCTGTTTTTT.

The table lists this clonotype with a few counts. This rearrangement joins TRBV7-6 to TRBJ2-7; tentatively, D is TRBD1 (5 bases). CDR3 length: 15 residues. The germline V gene encodes CDR1 SGHVS and CDR2 FNYEAQ. With 2 bases removed from V and 1 base from J, the gap between germline ends came to 12 bases. For the CDR3, the DNA is TGTGCCAGCAGCTTATCCGTCGACAGTTCCTACGAGCAGTACTTC. Its translation: CASSLSVDSSYEQYF.

This clonotype was picked up a small number of times. The chain employs TRBV10-3 and TRBJ2-1, with D possibly being TRBD1 (6 bases). Per the germline V gene, CDR1 is ENHRY and CDR2 is SYGVKD. V was trimmed by 0 bases and J by 4 bases, leaving 13 bases between them. This CDR3 is 16 amino acids long. The CDR3 protein is CAISESRGQGYNEQFF. DNA of the CDR3: TGTGCCATCAGTGAGTCACGGGGCCAGGGGTACAATGAGCAGTTCTTC.

Ten or more counts support this clonotype. The rearrangement joins TRBV20-1 to TRBJ1-1; tentatively, D is TRBD1 (5 bases). V was clipped by 1 base and J by 1 base, with 10 bases between them. CDR3 length: 14 residues. Germline V lookup: CDR1 DFQATT, CDR2 SNEGSKA (reference sequence). Here the CDR3 reads CSARAGDANTEAFF. In DNA form, the CDR3 reads TGCAGTGCTAGAGCCGGGGACGCGAACACTGAAGCTTTCTTT.

This clonotype was recorded a few times. The chain recombines TRBV27 with TRBJ2-2; D perhaps matches TRBD2 (7 bases). Trimming shortened V by 6 bases and J by 1 base, and 18 bases separated the two germline ends. This CDR3 is 17 amino acids long. Germline V gene data show CDR1 as MNHEY and CDR2 as SMNVEV (reference sequence). CDR3 protein: CASSTLGGQGNTGELFF. CDR3 nucleotides: TGTGCCAGCAGCACCCTCGGGGGGCAGGGGAACACCGGGGAGCTGTTTTTT.

This clonotype has ten or more counts. The chain links TRBV20-1 to TRBJ1-2; 9 nucleotides line up with TRBD1. Germline V gives CDR1 DFQATT, CDR2 SNEGSKA (reference sequence). The CDR3 spans 14 residues. V shed 6 bases and J 8 bases; nucleotides not matched to a gene: 13. This chain's CDR3 is CSALIRDRAWGYTF. In DNA, the CDR3 is TGCAGTGCCCTCATACGGGACAGGGCTTGGGGCTACACCTTC.

This clonotype has only a few counts. Here the CDR3 DNA reads TGTGCCAGCAGTTTAACAGCTCAAGAGACCCAGTACTTC. Protein sequence: CASSLTAQETQYF. J is TRBJ2-5 and V is TRBV27; D remains ambiguous. Trimming removed 2 bases from V and 2 bases from J, with 6 bases in between. The germline gives CDR1 MNHEY, CDR2 SMNVEV (reference sequence). The CDR3 runs to 13 residues.

This chain links TRBV5-4 with TRBJ2-3; D gene unclear. Germline V gene lookup returns CDR1 SGHNT and CDR2 YYREEE (reference sequence). Trimming pared 2 bases from V and 2 bases from J, leaving 3 bases between. The length of the CDR3 is 12 residues. CDR3 nucleotide sequence: TGTGCCAGCAGCTTTAACACAGATACGCAGTATTTT. This gives the protein CASSFNTDTQYF. The whole variable domain, remainder taken from reference TRBV5-4 and TRBJ2-3, is ETGVTQSPTHLIKTRGQQVTLRCSSQSGHNTVSWYQQALGQGPQFIFQYYREEENGRGNFPPRFSGLQFPNYSSELNVNALELDDSALYLCASSFNTDTQYFGPGTRLTVL.

The chain employs TRBV9 and TRBJ2-7; 10 positions agree with TRBD1. Germline-derived CDR1 and CDR2 are SGDLS and YYNGEE. The CDR3 length is 14 residues. V was clipped by 3 bases and J by 5 bases; unmatched bases: 5. The CDR3: CASSARQGANEQYF. The CDR3 region has the DNA TGTGCCAGCAGCGCGAGACAGGGGGCTAACGAGCAGTACTTC.

This clonotype was detected a few times. The rearrangement links TRBV7-2 to TRBJ1-1, with a weak D call TRBD1 (5 bases). From germline, CDR1 is SGHTA and CDR2 FQGNSA. Trimming pared 5 bases from V and 6 bases from J, leaving 10 bases between. CDR3 length equals 12 residues. The DNA for the CDR3 is TGTGCCAGCAGCGTCCCGGGACCTGAAGCTTTCTTT. Translating it yields CASSVPGPEAFF.

The rearrangement links TRBV6-6 to TRBJ1-1; D remains ambiguous. The CDR3 extends over 13 amino acids. Germline V lookup: CDR1 MNHNY, CDR2 SVGAGI (reference sequence). Trimming removed 5 bases at V and 8 bases at J, with 15 bases between. CDR3 nucleotides: TGTGCCAGCAGTCCTCAACGTGGAACCGAAGCTTTCTTT. Its translation: CASSPQRGTEAFF.

This clonotype was counted only a few times. The chain couples TRBV7-8 to TRBJ2-7; 8 bases are a match to TRBD2. Germline CDR1 is SGHVS and CDR2 is FQNEAQ. Trimming took 5 bases from V and 0 from J; bases not matched to a gene: 9. The CDR3 has 16 amino acids. This CDR3 is CASSHPGGVDSYEQYF. The CDR3 DNA is TGTGCCAGCAGCCACCCGGGGGGGGTAGACTCCTACGAGCAGTACTTC.

The table lists this clonotype with a few counts. The chain joins TRBV10-3 to TRBJ1-5; D gene unclear. Germline CDR1 ENHRY, CDR2 SYGVKD. V lost 10 bases and J 7 bases, leaving 14 bases between the germline ends. CDR3 length: 12 amino acids. The CDR3 coding sequence is TGTGCCACCCGTCCCCCGGGCCAGCCCCAGCATTTT. Amino acids: CATRPPGQPQHF.

The rearrangement links TRBV6-5 to TRBJ2-5; D gene ambiguous. The CDR3 consists of 15 residues. CDR1 MNHEY and CDR2 SVGAGI come from the germline V gene. The V and J ends lost 6 bases and 5 bases respectively, with 19 bases between them. The CDR3 bases are TGTGCCAGCAGCCAACAGCGTACATTAGGGGAGACCCAGTACTTC. Translation gives CASSQQRTLGETQYF.

This clonotype showed up many times. The chain has TRBV29-1 and TRBJ2-7; a weak D match, TRBD2 (5 bases). Trimming took 6 bases from V and 3 from J, leaving 15 bases between them. This CDR3 contains 13 residues. Germline V gene lookup returns CDR1 SQVTM and CDR2 ANQGSEA. Written as DNA, the CDR3 is TGCAGCGTGGCGGGTCGCACCAGCTACGAGCAGTACTTC. Its protein product is CSVAGRTSYEQYF.

This clonotype was found a few times. The chain recombines TRBV6-2 or TRBV6-3 with TRBJ2-1; D is perhaps TRBD2 (6 bases). The V end was cut by 4 bases, the J end by 8 bases, with 15 bases between. The CDR3 runs 14 residues. The V gene's germline CDR1 is MNHEY and CDR2 SVGEGT. The chain's CDR3 is CASSLGDSHDEQFF. The CDR3 nucleotides are TGTGCCAGCAGTTTGGGGGACTCGCACGATGAGCAGTTCTTC.

This clonotype showed up many times. The chain carries TRBV9 and TRBJ2-3, with D unclear. Trimming pared 0 bases from V and 1 base from J, leaving 3 bases between. Germline CDR1 reads SGDLS; CDR2 reads YYNGEE. CDR3 length: 13 amino acids. The DNA for the CDR3 is TGTGCCAGCAGCGTAGCAGGCACAGATACGCAGTATTTT. It translates to CASSVAGTDTQYF.

This clonotype was seen at least ten times. The chain's CDR3 is CSVLDGNGPQHF. The CDR3 region has the DNA TGCAGCGTTTTGGACGGGAATGGGCCCCAGCATTTT. The J gene is TRBJ1-5, the V gene TRBV29-1, with D hard to call. The CDR3 loop spans 12 amino acids. The germline gives CDR1 SQVTM, CDR2 ANQGSEA. Trimming shortened V by 5 bases and J by 9 bases, and 14 bases separated the two germline ends.

The chain combines TRBV12-3 or TRBV12-4 with TRBJ1-2, with 10 bases fitting TRBD1. There are 14 residues in the CDR3. V dropped 3 bases and J dropped 3; count of bases not matched to a gene: 1. In DNA, the CDR3 is TGTGCCAGCAGTTTGACAGGGGGCTACTATGGCTACACCTTC. The encoded protein is CASSLTGGYYGYTF.

The chain joins TRBV12-3 or TRBV12-4 to TRBJ2-5; the match to TRBD1 covers 8 bases. The ends lost 6 bases at V and 4 bases at J; junction bases unmatched: 4. The CDR3 has 13 amino acids. The CDR3, as DNA: TGTGCCAGCAGCAACAGGGGGAGAGAGACCCAGTACTTC. Translated: CASSNRGRETQYF.

This clonotype was picked up many times. J is TRBJ1-5 and V is TRBV6-2 or TRBV6-3; no clear D gene. CDR3 length: 17 amino acids. The ends were cut back, 5 bases at V and 3 bases at J, with 20 bases in the middle. Germline CDR1 and CDR2: MNHEY and SVGEGT. The CDR3 region is CASSQRFSRVTNQPQHF. The DNA of the CDR3 is TGTGCCAGCAGTCAAAGGTTCTCTCGGGTGACCAATCAGCCCCAGCATTTT.

The rearrangement uses TRBV27 and TRBJ1-5; TRBD1 might be the D (5 bases). CDR1 is MNHEY, CDR2 SMNVEV, per germline (reference sequence). The CDR3 sequence is 16 residues long. Trimming took off 6 bases at V and 3 bases at J, with 18 bases between the two ends. This CDR3 reads CASSRKGSGYNQPQHF. CDR3 nucleotides: TGTGCCAGCAGCCGCAAAGGGTCAGGGTACAATCAGCCCCAGCATTTT.